This passage covers 2 T cell receptor beta chains from one sample sequenced in a study of human T cells and chemical hapten exposure. In TCRdb, the RACE reads were re-called with MiXCR into one record per CDR3 protein. The table shows approximately 260,000 distinct CDR3 sequences, with over 8% occurring only once. Time point here: pre-sensitization, week 0. The sample's treatment: therapeutic diphenylcyclopropenone sensitization with weekly scalp DPC. The sample consisted of whole blood, taken in connection with sensitization to the hapten diphenylcyclopropenone (DPC). These receptors all come from a middle-aged woman with alopecia areata. Some clones in this sample may be carry-over from other donors' samples.

In this sample, this clonotype turned up many times. The genes are TRBV12-3 or TRBV12-4 and TRBJ1-2; D ambiguous. V was shortened by 8 bases and J by 1 base, with 11 bases between the two germline ends. This CDR3 contains 13 residues. Here the CDR3 DNA reads TGTGCCAGCTCACAGTTACTTAACTATGGCTACACCTTC. This translates into CASSQLLNYGYTF.

This clonotype was detected ten times or more. This rearrangement joins TRBV12-3 or TRBV12-4 to TRBJ1-5; D gene unclear. The CDR3 sequence is 12 residues long. Trimming cost V 3 bases and J 7 bases, with 7 bases left between them. The CDR3 sequence is CASSFSPQPQHF. The CDR3 DNA follows: TGTGCCAGCAGTTTCTCTCCACAGCCCCAGCATTTT.